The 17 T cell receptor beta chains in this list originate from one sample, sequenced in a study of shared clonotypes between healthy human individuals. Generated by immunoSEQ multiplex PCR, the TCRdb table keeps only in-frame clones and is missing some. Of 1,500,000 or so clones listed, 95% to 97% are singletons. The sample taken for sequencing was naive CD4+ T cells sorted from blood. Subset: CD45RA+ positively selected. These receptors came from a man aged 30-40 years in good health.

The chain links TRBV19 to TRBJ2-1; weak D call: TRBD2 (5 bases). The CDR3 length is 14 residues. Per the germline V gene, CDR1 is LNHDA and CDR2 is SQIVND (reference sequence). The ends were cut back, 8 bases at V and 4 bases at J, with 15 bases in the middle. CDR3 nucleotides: TGTGCCAGTGGGCCCCGGGATATATACAATGAGCAGTTCTTC. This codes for CASGPRDIYNEQFF.

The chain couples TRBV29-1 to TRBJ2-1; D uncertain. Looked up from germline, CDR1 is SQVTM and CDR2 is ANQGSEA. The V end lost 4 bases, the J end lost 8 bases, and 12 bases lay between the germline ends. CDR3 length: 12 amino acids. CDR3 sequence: CSVVANTDEQFF. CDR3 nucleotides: TGCAGCGTTGTGGCAAATACCGATGAGCAGTTCTTC.

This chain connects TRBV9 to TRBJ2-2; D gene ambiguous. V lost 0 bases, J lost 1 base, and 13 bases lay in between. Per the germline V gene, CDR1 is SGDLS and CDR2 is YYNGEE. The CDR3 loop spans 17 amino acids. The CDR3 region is CASSVALLWENTGELFF. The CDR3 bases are TGTGCCAGCAGCGTAGCTCTCCTATGGGAGAACACCGGGGAGCTGTTTTTT. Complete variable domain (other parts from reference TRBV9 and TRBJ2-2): DSGVTQTPKHLITATGQRVTLRCSPRSGDLSVYWYQQSLDQGLQFLIQYYNGEERAKGNILERFSAQQFPDLHSELNLSSLELGDSALYFCASSVALLWENTGELFFGEGSRLTVL.

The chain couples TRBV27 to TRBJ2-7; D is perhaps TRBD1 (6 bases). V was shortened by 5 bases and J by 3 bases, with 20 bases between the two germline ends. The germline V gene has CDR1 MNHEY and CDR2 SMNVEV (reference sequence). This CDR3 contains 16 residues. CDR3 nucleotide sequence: TGTGCCAGCAGTCATGGTACGGGACAAGGATTCTACGAGCAGTACTTC. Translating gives CASSHGTGQGFYEQYF.

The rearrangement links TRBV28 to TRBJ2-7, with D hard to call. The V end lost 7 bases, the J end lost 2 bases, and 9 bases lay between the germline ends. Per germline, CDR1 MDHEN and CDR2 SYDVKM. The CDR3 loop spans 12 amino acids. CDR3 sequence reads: CASTSSTYEQYF. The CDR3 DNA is TGTGCCAGCACAAGTAGCACCTACGAGCAGTACTTC.

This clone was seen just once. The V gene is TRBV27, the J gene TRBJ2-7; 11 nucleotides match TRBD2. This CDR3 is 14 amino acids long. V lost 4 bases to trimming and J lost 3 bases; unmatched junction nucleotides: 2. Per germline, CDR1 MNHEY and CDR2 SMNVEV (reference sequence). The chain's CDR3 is CASSSGTSGYEQYF. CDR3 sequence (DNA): TGTGCCAGCAGTTCCGGGACTAGCGGCTACGAGCAGTACTTC.

CDR3 DNA: TGTGCCAGCACGACCCTACAGGGGGCTAACTATGGCTACACCTTC. Amino acids: CASTTLQGANYGYTF. The chain combines TRBV27 with TRBJ1-2; 8 bases fit TRBD1. Germline CDR1 MNHEY, CDR2 SMNVEV (reference sequence). J gave up 0 bases and V 7 bases, and 7 bases lay outside the gene matches. CDR3 length equals 15 residues.

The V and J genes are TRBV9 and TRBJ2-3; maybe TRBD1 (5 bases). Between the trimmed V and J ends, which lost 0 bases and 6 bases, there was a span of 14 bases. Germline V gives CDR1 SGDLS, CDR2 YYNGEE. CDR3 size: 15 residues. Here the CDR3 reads CASSVVAGPQDTQYF. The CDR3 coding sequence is TGTGCCAGCAGCGTAGTGGCAGGGCCACAGGATACGCAGTATTTT.

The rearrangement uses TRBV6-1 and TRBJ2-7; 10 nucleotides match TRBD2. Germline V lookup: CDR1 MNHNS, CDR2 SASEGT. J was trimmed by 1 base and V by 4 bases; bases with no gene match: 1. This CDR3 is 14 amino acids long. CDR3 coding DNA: TGTGCCAGCAGTGTACTAGCGGGATCCTACGAGCAGTACTTC. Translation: CASSVLAGSYEQYF.

The DNA of the CDR3 is TGTGCCAGCAGCTTCTTTGGACAGGGTTTTGCGCAGTTCTTC. It encodes CASSFFGQGFAQFF. The chain combines TRBV7-2 with TRBJ2-1; 8 bases line up with TRBD1. The V gene's germline CDR1 is SGHTA and CDR2 FQGNSA. The CDR3 consists of 14 residues. Germline trimming cut 3 bases from V and 12 bases from J; bases unmatched to any gene: 10.

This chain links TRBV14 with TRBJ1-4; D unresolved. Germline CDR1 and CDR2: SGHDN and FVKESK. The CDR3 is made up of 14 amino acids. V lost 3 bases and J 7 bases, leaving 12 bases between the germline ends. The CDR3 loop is CASSHWGNPEKLFF. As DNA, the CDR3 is TGTGCCAGCAGCCATTGGGGAAACCCTGAAAAACTGTTTTTT. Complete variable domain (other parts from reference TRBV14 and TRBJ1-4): EAGVTQFPSHSVIEKGQTVTLRCDPISGHDNLYWYRRVMGKEIKFLLHFVKESKQDESGMPNNRFLAERTGGTYSTLKVQPAELEDSGVYFCASSHWGNPEKLFFGSGTQLSVL.

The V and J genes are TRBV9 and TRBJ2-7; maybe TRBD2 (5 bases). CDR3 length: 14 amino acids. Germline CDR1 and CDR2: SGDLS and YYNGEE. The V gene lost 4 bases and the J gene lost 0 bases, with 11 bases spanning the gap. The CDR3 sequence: CASSPRRGSYEQYF. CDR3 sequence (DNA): TGTGCCAGCAGCCCAAGACGGGGCTCCTACGAGCAGTACTTC.

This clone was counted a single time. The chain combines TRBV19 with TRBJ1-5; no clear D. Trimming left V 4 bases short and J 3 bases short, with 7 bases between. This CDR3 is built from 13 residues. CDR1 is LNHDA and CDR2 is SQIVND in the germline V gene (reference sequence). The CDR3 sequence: CASSNGINQPQHF. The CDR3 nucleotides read TGTGCCAGTAGTAACGGAATCAATCAGCCCCAGCATTTT.

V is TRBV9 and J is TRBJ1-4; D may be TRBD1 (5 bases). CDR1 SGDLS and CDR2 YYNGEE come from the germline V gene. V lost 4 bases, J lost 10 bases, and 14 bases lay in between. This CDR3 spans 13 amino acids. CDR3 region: CASSTQSRGKLFF. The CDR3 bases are TGTGCCAGCAGCACCCAAAGTAGGGGAAAACTGTTTTTT. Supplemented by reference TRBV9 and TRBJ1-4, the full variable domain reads DSGVTQTPKHLITATGQRVTLRCSPRSGDLSVYWYQQSLDQGLQFLIQYYNGEERAKGNILERFSAQQFPDLHSELNLSSLELGDSALYFCASSTQSRGKLFFGSGTQLSVL.

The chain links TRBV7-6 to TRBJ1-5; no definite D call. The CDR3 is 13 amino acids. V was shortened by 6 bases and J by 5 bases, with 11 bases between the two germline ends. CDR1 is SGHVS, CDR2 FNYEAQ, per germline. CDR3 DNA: TGTGCCAGCAGTCAAAGTAGGGATCAGCCCCAGCATTTT. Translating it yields CASSQSRDQPQHF.

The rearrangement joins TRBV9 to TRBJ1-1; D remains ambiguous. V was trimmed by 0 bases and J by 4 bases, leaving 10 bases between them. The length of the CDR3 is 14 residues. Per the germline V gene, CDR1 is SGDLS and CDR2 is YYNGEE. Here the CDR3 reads CASSVDERPTEAFF. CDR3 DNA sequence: TGTGCCAGCAGCGTAGATGAGCGGCCCACTGAAGCTTTCTTT.

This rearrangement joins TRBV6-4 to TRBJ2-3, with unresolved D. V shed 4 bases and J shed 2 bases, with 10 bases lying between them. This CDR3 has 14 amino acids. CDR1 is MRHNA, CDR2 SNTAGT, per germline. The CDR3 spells CASSVTLSTDTQYF. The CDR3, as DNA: TGTGCCAGCAGTGTGACCCTATCCACAGATACGCAGTATTTT.